This TCR beta chain derives from a study of PD-L1 blockade in urothelial cancer. About the study: Before enrollment, 0 to 3 chemotherapy regimens had been given to patients. Across blood samples, T cells had a median count of approximately 130,000.

The repertoire was sequenced with immunoSEQ multiplex PCR; TCRdb's copy has only in-frame clones and lacks some. This table holds just under 40,000 clones, roughly 90% found once. A note on this clone: Its cognate antigen is unknown.

The CDR3 contains 14 residues. From germline, CDR1 is SGHVS and CDR2 FQNEAQ. Trimming shortened V by 1 base and J by 1 base, and 7 bases separated the two germline ends. Study-level findings and limits: Tumor-associated clones in the blood of durable-benefit patients grew more at 3 weeks.

The chain is built from TRBV7-8 and TRBJ1-1; the D is unclear. This receptor was taken from a man aged 55 to 70 with urothelial cancer. This specimen was PBMCs, taken around atezolizumab (anti-PD-L1) treatment. CDR3 protein: CASSLGWQNTEAFF. CDR3 in DNA: TGTGCCAGCAGCTTAGGGTGGCAGAACACTGAAGCTTTCTTT.